The 23 T cell receptor beta chains below were found in one sample sequenced in a study of T cell responses to AZD1222 COVID-19 vaccine. The method was immunoSEQ multiplex PCR; TCRdb's version includes in-frame clones alone and lacks a portion of them. Of about 180,000 clones listed, just over 85% are singletons. The sequencing used peripheral blood, collected 28 days after the second AZD1222 dose. The receptors were sampled from an adult who received the AZD1222 COVID-19 vaccine.

This rearrangement joins TRBV19 to TRBJ2-5, with D possibly being TRBD2 (5 bases). Germline lookup yields CDR1 LNHDA and CDR2 SQIVND (reference sequence). V lost 1 base, J lost 1 base, and 7 bases lay in between. The CDR3 consists of 14 residues. The CDR3 loop reads CASSIGTSQETQYF. The CDR3 coding sequence is TGTGCCAGTAGTATAGGAACTAGCCAAGAGACCCAGTACTTC.

This chain joins TRBV7-6 and TRBJ1-2; 8 positions agree with TRBD1. This CDR3 has 16 amino acids. The V segment lost 5 bases and the J segment 5 bases; nucleotides outside the gene matches: 13. Germline CDR1 reads SGHVS; CDR2 reads FNYEAQ. In DNA, the CDR3 is TGTGCCAGCAGCCCTGGACAGGGAGTCTCCCCGTATGGCTACACCTTC. Protein: CASSPGQGVSPYGYTF.

The J gene is TRBJ1-5, the V gene TRBV2; weak D call: TRBD1 (5 bases). Germline values: CDR1 SNHLY, CDR2 FYNNEI. Between the trimmed V and J ends, which lost 4 bases and 0 bases, there was a span of 13 bases. The CDR3 has 16 residues. CDR3 in amino acids: CASSGAAGYSNQPQHF. In nucleotides, the CDR3 is TGTGCCAGCAGTGGGGCGGCAGGGTATAGCAATCAGCCCCAGCATTTT.

The rearrangement joins TRBV3-1 (or the pseudogene TRBV3-2) to TRBJ1-4, with D tentatively TRBD1 (5 bases). V shed 4 bases and J shed 3 bases, with 9 bases lying between them. The V gene's germline CDR1 is LGHDT and CDR2 YNNKEL (reference sequence). The CDR3 totals 14 residues. The CDR3 nucleotides are TGTGCCAGCAGCCCGGGGCAGGCTAATGAAAAACTGTTTTTT. It translates to CASSPGQANEKLFF.

This chain uses TRBV27 with TRBJ1-1; D is ambiguous. Trimming removed 6 bases at V and 1 base at J, with 9 bases between. This CDR3 contains 13 residues. Germline V gene lookup returns CDR1 MNHEY and CDR2 SMNVEV (reference sequence). The CDR3 DNA reads TGTGCCAGCAGATCGGGCGGGAACACTGAAGCTTTCTTT. This encodes CASRSGGNTEAFF.

The rearrangement joins TRBV3-1 (or the pseudogene TRBV3-2) to TRBJ1-1, with D possibly matching TRBD1 (6 bases). Germline loops: CDR1 LGHDT, CDR2 YNNKEL (reference sequence). V was cut by 4 bases and J by 5 bases, with 23 bases left in between. There are 17 residues in the CDR3. CDR3: CASSLVGGPLMGTEAFF. The CDR3 DNA follows: TGTGCCAGCAGCCTCGTCGGGGGGCCTTTAATGGGGACTGAAGCTTTCTTT.

The chain couples TRBV19 to TRBJ1-1; D unclear. The CDR3 runs 11 residues. In germline, CDR1 is LNHDA, CDR2 SQIVND (reference sequence). V was trimmed by 3 bases and J by 11 bases, leaving 10 bases between them. CDR3 DNA: TGTGCCAGTAGTATCGGAAGGGAGGCTTTCTTT. It codes for CASSIGREAFF.

The genes are TRBV5-4 and TRBJ2-3, with 11 nucleotides matching TRBD2. Germline CDR1 is SGHNT and CDR2 is YYREEE (reference sequence). The J segment lost 0 bases and the V segment lost 0 bases, leaving 3 bases of the junction unmatched. CDR3 length: 17 residues. The CDR3 sequence: CASSLVPSGGSTDTQYF. CDR3 DNA sequence: TGTGCCAGCAGCTTGGTGCCTAGCGGGGGGAGCACAGATACGCAGTATTTT.

The chain links TRBV19 to TRBJ2-3; 11 nucleotides line up with TRBD1. The germline CDR1 and CDR2 sequences are LNHDA and SQIVND (reference sequence). The ends lost 6 bases at V and 2 bases at J; junction bases unmatched: 10. There are 17 residues in the CDR3. The CDR3 is CASSMGQGGPNTDTQYF. The CDR3, as DNA: TGTGCCAGTAGCATGGGACAGGGGGGCCCCAACACAGATACGCAGTATTTT. Full variable domain (missing parts from reference TRBV19 and TRBJ2-3): DGGITQSPKYLFRKEGQNVTLSCEQNLNHDAMYWYRQDPGQGLRLIYYSQIVNDFQKGDIAEGYSVSREKKESFPLTVTSAQKNPTAFYLCASSMGQGGPNTDTQYFGPGTRLTVL.

This chain joins TRBV2 and TRBJ1-2, with 9 bases identical to TRBD1. V shed 6 bases and J 5 bases; nucleotides not matched to a gene: 13. The CDR3 consists of 16 residues. Germline V gene lookup returns CDR1 SNHLY and CDR2 FYNNEI. This CDR3 is CASSPSGRTGVYGYTF. The CDR3 DNA sequence: TGTGCCAGCAGCCCCTCGGGGAGGACAGGGGTTTATGGCTACACCTTC.

The chain couples TRBV2 to TRBJ2-3; the match to TRBD1 covers 8 bases. Germline CDR1 reads SNHLY; CDR2 reads FYNNEI. This CDR3 is 14 amino acids long. J gave up 4 bases and V 3 bases, and 3 bases lay outside the gene matches. This CDR3 reads CASSDRGPADTQYF. The CDR3 DNA reads as TGTGCCAGCAGTGACAGGGGGCCCGCAGATACGCAGTATTTT.

The chain is built from TRBV5-1 and TRBJ2-1; D is unresolved. Trimming stripped 0 bases from V and 6 bases from J, with 16 bases between. Germline-derived CDR1 and CDR2 are SGHRS and YFSETQ. The CDR3 contains 16 residues. CDR3 amino acids: CASSLGTGGGLNEQFF. The CDR3 nucleotides read TGCGCCAGCAGCTTGGGTACGGGCGGTGGCCTCAATGAGCAGTTCTTC.

Details on this clone: A read error is likely, as this CDR3 ends without the conserved phenylalanine or tryptophan. The limits of the CDR3 on the DNA are not certain, so only TCRdb's listed CDR3 is given. The rearrangement joins TRBV6-4 to TRBJ1-2; TRBD1, the D gene given by the table, was not confirmed from the DNA. CDR1 MRHNA and CDR2 SNTAGT come from the germline V gene. Both ends counted, the CDR3 spans 11 residues. CDR3 amino acids: CASSDLGTGLL.

This chain links TRBV5-1 with TRBJ2-7; unclear D gene. The V gene lost 0 bases and the J gene lost 3 bases, with 16 bases spanning the gap. CDR3 length: 16 residues. Germline V lookup: CDR1 SGHRS, CDR2 YFSETQ. As DNA, the CDR3 is TGCGCCAGCAGCTTGGTCCCGGAGCCAAGAGACTACGAGCAGTACTTC. Translating it yields CASSLVPEPRDYEQYF.

The genes are TRBV2 and TRBJ2-2; D possibly corresponds to TRBD1 (6 bases). Trimming removed 6 bases at V and 4 bases at J, with 12 bases between. The CDR3 runs 14 residues. Germline V gene data show CDR1 as SNHLY and CDR2 as FYNNEI. The CDR3 nucleotides are TGTGCCAGCAGCGTTACAGGGTTCACCGGGGAGCTGTTTTTT. As protein: CASSVTGFTGELFF. Filled out from reference TRBV2 and TRBJ2-2, the complete variable domain reads EPEVTQTPSHQVTQMGQEVILRCVPISNHLYFYWYRQILGQKVEFLVSFYNNEISEKSEIFDDQFSVERPDGSNFTLKIRSTKLEDSAMYFCASSVTGFTGELFFGEGSRLTVL.

In nucleotides, the CDR3 is TGTGCCAGCAGCCGGCCCCAAAGTGGGAGGAACACTGAAGCTTTCTTT. This encodes CASSRPQSGRNTEAFF. The V and J genes are TRBV13 and TRBJ1-1; the D is unclear. Trimming removed 5 bases from V and 1 base from J, with 17 bases in between. The CDR3 totals 16 residues. Germline V gene sequence: CDR1 PRHDT, CDR2 FYEKMQ (reference sequence).

This clone was detected a few times. The rearrangement joins TRBV18 to TRBJ2-7; weak D call: TRBD2 (6 bases). The germline gives CDR1 KGHSH, CDR2 LQKENI. The CDR3 spans 14 residues. V was cut by 2 bases and J by 9 bases, with 17 bases left in between. The CDR3 loop reads CASSPGGSGIGQYF. For the CDR3, the DNA is TGTGCCAGCTCACCAGGGGGGTCAGGAATAGGGCAGTACTTC.

The V gene is TRBV28, the J gene TRBJ2-1; the match to TRBD2 covers 12 bases. Germline CDR1 reads MDHEN; CDR2 reads SYDVKM. The V and J ends lost 5 bases and 8 bases, in that order; junction bases with no gene match: 10. The CDR3 length is 16 residues. The DNA of the CDR3 is TGTGCCAGCAGTCAGACTACTAGCGGGGGGTTCGATGAGCAGTTCTTC. Translation gives CASSQTTSGGFDEQFF.

This chain links TRBV19 with TRBJ1-5; D unclear. CDR3 length equals 16 residues. In germline, CDR1 is LNHDA, CDR2 SQIVND (reference sequence). Trimming stripped 4 bases from V and 4 bases from J, with 17 bases between. CDR3 in DNA: TGTGCCAGTAGTACCGCCCAGGCACTTCTTAATCAGCCCCAGCATTTT. Encoded protein: CASSTAQALLNQPQHF. The whole variable domain, filled in from reference TRBV19 and TRBJ1-5, reads DGGITQSPKYLFRKEGQNVTLSCEQNLNHDAMYWYRQDPGQGLRLIYYSQIVNDFQKGDIAEGYSVSREKKESFPLTVTSAQKNPTAFYLCASSTAQALLNQPQHFGDGTRLSIL.

The CDR3 reads CASSPKENYGYTF. Here the CDR3 DNA reads TGTGCCAGCTCACCCAAAGAGAACTATGGCTACACCTTC. The V and J genes are TRBV18 and TRBJ1-2; D remains unclear. The length of the CDR3 is 13 residues. Germline CDR1 and CDR2: KGHSH and LQKENI. Trimming took off 3 bases at V and 2 bases at J, with 7 bases between the two ends.

The CDR3 is CASSEGGGRYGEKLFF. The CDR3 bases are TGTGCCAGCAGTGAAGGCGGGGGGCGATATGGTGAAAAACTGTTTTTT. The V and J genes are TRBV6-1 and TRBJ1-4, with D possibly TRBD1 on 6 matching bases. Looked up from germline, CDR1 is MNHNS and CDR2 is SASEGT. The CDR3 length is 16 residues. With 1 base removed from V and 7 bases from J, the gap between germline ends came to 16 bases.

This rearrangement joins TRBV9 to TRBJ2-6, with D unresolved. Germline CDR1 reads SGDLS; CDR2 reads YYNGEE. CDR3 length equals 13 residues. V lost 3 bases and J 2 bases, leaving 3 bases between the germline ends. The CDR3 reads CASSEAGANVLTF. The CDR3 coding sequence is TGTGCCAGCAGCGAGGCTGGGGCCAACGTCCTGACTTTC.

The gene calls are TRBV29-1 and TRBJ1-5; D not certain. Looked up from germline, CDR1 is SQVTM and CDR2 is ANQGSEA. The ends were cut back, 4 bases at V and 5 bases at J, with 15 bases in the middle. The CDR3 sequence is 14 residues long. CDR3 DNA: TGCAGCGTTGTCGACCAATGGCCCGATCAGCCCCAGCATTTT. Encoded protein: CSVVDQWPDQPQHF.